Listed below are T cell receptor beta chains from one sample, sequenced in a study of control samples from healthy donors and cancer patients. Produced via immunoSEQ multiplex PCR; TCRdb's table is partial and in-frame only. The sample lists 90,000 to 100,000 clones; about 87% were seen once. The sample was blood. These receptors were obtained from a woman in her sixties or seventies in good health. CDR3s include the opening cysteine and the closing phenylalanine or tryptophan. A D gene is named only where the DNA matches it firmly. Some rows mark clone size as missing; the rest say once, few, many or name a class of expanded clone.

v_gene: TRBV27
j_gene: TRBJ2-2
abundance: once
d_gene: TRBD2
CDR3aa: CASSLSASGRVIGELFF
CDR3nt: TGTGCCAGCAGTTTAAGTGCTAGCGGGAGGGTGATCGGGGAGCTGTTTTTT

v_gene: TRBV27
j_gene: TRBJ2-5
abundance: -
d_gene: TRBD2
CDR3aa: CASSLSVAGAETQYF
CDR3nt: TGTGCCAGCAGTTTATCGGTAGCGGGAGCAGAGACCCAGTACTTC

v_gene: TRBV9
j_gene: TRBJ1-1
abundance: -
d_gene: -
CDR3aa: CASSVGTGSNTEAFF
CDR3nt: TGTGCCAGCAGCGTAGGCACAGGGAGCAACACTGAAGCTTTCTTT

v_gene: TRBV5-6
j_gene: TRBJ1-2
abundance: -
d_gene: TRBD1
CDR3aa: CASSTGQSNGYTF
CDR3nt: TGTGCCAGCAGCACGGGACAGTCTAATGGCTACACCTTC

v_gene: TRBV18
j_gene: TRBJ1-1
abundance: -
d_gene: -
CDR3aa: CASSPTENTEAFF
CDR3nt: TGTGCCAGCTCACCGACAGAAAACACTGAAGCTTTCTTT

v_gene: TRBV19
j_gene: TRBJ1-2
abundance: -
d_gene: TRBD1
CDR3aa: CASSIPGQDANYGYTF
CDR3nt: TGTGCCAGTAGTATCCCCGGACAGGACGCTAACTATGGCTACACCTTC

v_gene: TRBV18
j_gene: TRBJ2-5
abundance: few
d_gene: TRBD1
CDR3aa: CASSPRGQGVIQETQYF
CDR3nt: TGTGCCAGCTCACCACGGGGACAGGGAGTGATTCAAGAGACCCAGTACTTC

v_gene: TRBV30
j_gene: TRBJ1-6
abundance: few
d_gene: TRBD1
CDR3aa: CAWTIKTGEGSPLHF
CDR3nt: TGTGCCTGGACAATAAAAACAGGGGAGGGATCACCCCTCCACTTT

v_gene: TRBV10-3
j_gene: TRBJ1-1
abundance: -
d_gene: -
CDR3aa: CAIRGEGKVEAFF
CDR3nt: TGTGCCATCAGGGGAGAGGGCAAGGTTGAAGCTTTCTTT

v_gene: TRBV19
j_gene: TRBJ2-5
abundance: -
d_gene: -
CDR3aa: CASSIGGYQETQYF
CDR3nt: TGTGCCAGTAGTATAGGAGGGTACCAAGAGACCCAGTACTTC

v_gene: TRBV5-1
j_gene: TRBJ1-1
abundance: -
d_gene: TRBD1
CDR3aa: CASRMDRANTEAFF
CDR3nt: TGCGCCAGCAGGATGGACAGGGCCAACACTGAAGCTTTCTTT

v_gene: TRBV27
j_gene: TRBJ2-7
abundance: -
d_gene: TRBD1
CDR3aa: CASSFSRTGTRSSYEQYF
CDR3nt: TGTGCCAGCAGTTTCTCCCGGACAGGAACAAGGAGCTCCTACGAGCAGTACTTC

v_gene: TRBV29-1
j_gene: TRBJ2-7
abundance: -
d_gene: -
CDR3aa: CSVQFTGTSEQYF
CDR3nt: TGCAGCGTTCAATTCACAGGGACTTCCGAGCAGTACTTC

v_gene: TRBV12-3/TRBV12-4
j_gene: TRBJ2-7
abundance: -
d_gene: -
CDR3aa: CASSLQIYEQYF
CDR3nt: TGTGCCAGCAGTTTACAGATCTACGAGCAGTACTTC

v_gene: TRBV19
j_gene: TRBJ1-1
abundance: -
d_gene: -
CDR3aa: CATNGRTEAFF
CDR3nt: TGTGCCACCAATGGACGCACTGAAGCTTTCTTT

v_gene: TRBV5-1
j_gene: TRBJ1-3
abundance: -
d_gene: -
CDR3aa: CAGGRVRLVSGNTIYF
CDR3nt: TGCGCCGGAGGTAGGGTCAGATTGGTCTCTGGAAACACCATATATTTT

v_gene: TRBV7-2
j_gene: TRBJ1-5
abundance: -
d_gene: TRBD1
CDR3aa: CASTLGQDQPQHF
CDR3nt: TGTGCCAGCACCTTGGGACAGGATCAGCCCCAGCATTTT

v_gene: TRBV5-1
j_gene: TRBJ1-1
abundance: -
d_gene: -
CDR3aa: CASSTTDSTNTEAFF
CDR3nt: TGCGCCAGCAGCACCACGGACAGTACGAACACTGAAGCTTTCTTT

v_gene: TRBV30
j_gene: TRBJ1-6
abundance: -
d_gene: -
CDR3aa: CAWRTDGFNSPLHF
CDR3nt: TGTGCCTGGAGGACAGACGGATTTAATTCACCCCTCCACTTT

v_gene: TRBV9
j_gene: TRBJ2-3
abundance: -
d_gene: TRBD2
CDR3aa: CASSVTSGGPDTQYF
CDR3nt: TGTGCCAGCAGCGTAACTAGCGGGGGGCCAGATACGCAGTATTTT

v_gene: TRBV6-1
j_gene: TRBJ2-1
abundance: -
d_gene: TRBD1
CDR3aa: CASSATRTGGYNEQFF
CDR3nt: TGTGCCAGCAGTGCCACTAGGACAGGGGGCTACAATGAGCAGTTCTTC

v_gene: TRBV4-1
j_gene: TRBJ1-4
abundance: -
d_gene: -
CDR3aa: CASSQRQFLNEKLFF
CDR3nt: TGCGCCAGCAGCCAAAGACAGTTCCTTAATGAAAAACTGTTTTTT

v_gene: TRBV9
j_gene: TRBJ2-6
abundance: -
d_gene: TRBD1
CDR3aa: CASSFWDRGQSGANVLTF
CDR3nt: TGTGCCAGCAGCTTCTGGGACAGGGGGCAATCGGGGGCCAACGTCCTGACTTTC

v_gene: TRBV11-2
j_gene: TRBJ1-1
abundance: once
d_gene: -
CDR3aa: CASSLGERTEAFF
CDR3nt: TGTGCCAGCAGCTTAGGGGAGCGGACTGAAGCTTTCTTT

v_gene: TRBV21-1
j_gene: TRBJ2-5
abundance: -
d_gene: -
CDR3aa: CASSLNPYRGKETQYF
CDR3nt: TGTGCCAGCAGCCTCAACCCTTACAGGGGAAAAGAGACCCAGTACTTC

v_gene: TRBV10-3
j_gene: TRBJ2-5
abundance: -
d_gene: -
CDR3aa: CAISGAPQGGETQYF
CDR3nt: TGTGCCATCAGTGGGGCACCCCAGGGGGGTGAGACCCAGTACTTC

v_gene: TRBV3-1/TRBV3-2
j_gene: TRBJ1-1
abundance: -
d_gene: -
CDR3aa: CASSPLVNTEAFF
CDR3nt: TGTGCCAGCAGCCCTCTAGTGAACACTGAAGCTTTCTTT

v_gene: TRBV2
j_gene: TRBJ2-2
abundance: -
d_gene: TRBD2
CDR3aa: CASRLASNTGELFF
CDR3nt: TGTGCCAGCAGACTAGCGAGTAACACCGGGGAGCTGTTTTTT

v_gene: TRBV10-3
j_gene: TRBJ1-1
abundance: -
d_gene: TRBD1
CDR3aa: CAISTGDRGNTEAFF
CDR3nt: TGTGCCATCAGTACCGGGGACAGGGGGAACACTGAAGCTTTCTTT

v_gene: TRBV7-9
j_gene: TRBJ1-2
abundance: -
d_gene: -
CDR3aa: CASSRGGLGYGYTF
CDR3nt: TGTGCCAGCAGTAGAGGGGGATTGGGCTATGGCTACACCTTC

v_gene: TRBV4-1
j_gene: TRBJ1-5
abundance: once
d_gene: -
CDR3aa: CASSQDMASQPQHF
CDR3nt: TGCGCCAGCAGCCAAGATATGGCCAGTCAGCCCCAGCATTTT

v_gene: TRBV2
j_gene: TRBJ1-3
abundance: few
d_gene: -
CDR3aa: CASSARSSRGSGNTIYF
CDR3nt: TGTGCCAGCAGCGCAAGAAGTAGTAGGGGATCTGGAAACACCATATATTTT

v_gene: TRBV5-1
j_gene: TRBJ2-6
abundance: -
d_gene: -
CDR3aa: CASSLPGRANVLTF
CDR3nt: TGCGCCAGCAGCTTGCCGGGTAGGGCCAACGTCCTGACTTTC

v_gene: TRBV25-1
j_gene: TRBJ1-2
abundance: -
d_gene: -
CDR3aa: CASRSQGLDGYTF
CDR3nt: TGTGCCAGCAGATCCCAGGGGTTGGATGGCTACACCTTC

v_gene: TRBV7-9
j_gene: TRBJ1-4
abundance: -
d_gene: -
CDR3aa: CASSPREGPGEKLFF
CDR3nt: TGTGCCAGCAGTCCCCGGGAGGGCCCTGGTGAAAAACTGTTTTTT

v_gene: TRBV11-2
j_gene: TRBJ1-4
abundance: -
d_gene: -
CDR3aa: CASSYGIGEKLFF
CDR3nt: TGTGCCAGCAGCTATGGTATTGGTGAAAAACTGTTTTTT

v_gene: TRBV30
j_gene: TRBJ1-4
abundance: -
d_gene: -
CDR3aa: CAWSGRFGEKLFF
CDR3nt: TGTGCCTGGAGTGGAAGGTTCGGTGAAAAACTGTTTTTT

v_gene: TRBV27
j_gene: TRBJ2-1
abundance: -
d_gene: TRBD2
CDR3aa: CASGLAGLPYNEQFF
CDR3nt: TGTGCCAGCGGACTTGCGGGACTACCTTATAATGAGCAGTTCTTC

v_gene: TRBV24-1
j_gene: TRBJ2-7
abundance: -
d_gene: -
CDR3aa: CATSGLRLTLGYEQYF
CDR3nt: TGTGCCACCAGTGGTTTAAGGCTGACACTGGGCTACGAGCAGTACTTC

v_gene: TRBV6-5
j_gene: TRBJ2-7
abundance: -
d_gene: TRBD1
CDR3aa: CASSLNRGSTYEQYF
CDR3nt: TGTGCCAGCAGTCTTAACAGGGGCTCAACCTACGAGCAGTACTTC

v_gene: TRBV19
j_gene: TRBJ1-1
abundance: -
d_gene: -
CDR3aa: CASSVNTEAFF
CDR3nt: TGTGCCAGTAGTGTGAACACTGAAGCTTTCTTT

v_gene: TRBV4-1
j_gene: TRBJ2-5
abundance: -
d_gene: TRBD2
CDR3aa: CASSPRTSGGEETQYF
CDR3nt: TGCGCCAGCAGCCCTCGGACTAGCGGGGGGGAAGAGACCCAGTACTTC

v_gene: TRBV11-2
j_gene: TRBJ1-2
abundance: -
d_gene: -
CDR3aa: CASSSSKVSNYGYTF
CDR3nt: TGTGCCAGCAGCTCCTCGAAAGTTTCCAACTATGGCTACACCTTC

v_gene: TRBV14
j_gene: TRBJ2-2
abundance: -
d_gene: -
CDR3aa: CASSLRGTGELFF
CDR3nt: TGTGCCAGCAGCCTCCGGGGGACCGGGGAGCTGTTTTTT

v_gene: TRBV2
j_gene: TRBJ1-2
abundance: -
d_gene: -
CDR3aa: CASRSGPSYGYTF
CDR3nt: TGTGCCAGCAGAAGTGGGCCAAGCTATGGCTACACCTTC

v_gene: TRBV2
j_gene: TRBJ2-3
abundance: -
d_gene: TRBD2
CDR3aa: CASSSRGLAGAGTQYF
CDR3nt: TGTGCCAGCTCGTCCCGGGGACTAGCGGGAGCGGGTACGCAGTATTTT

v_gene: TRBV14
j_gene: TRBJ1-3
abundance: -
d_gene: -
CDR3aa: CASSQDRTGFGTIYF
CDR3nt: TGTGCCAGCAGCCAAGACAGGACGGGGTTCGGCACCATATATTTT

v_gene: TRBV4-2
j_gene: TRBJ1-3
abundance: -
d_gene: -
CDR3aa: CASDEMGTSGNTIYF
CDR3nt: TGTGCCAGTGACGAAATGGGGACCTCTGGAAACACCATATATTTT